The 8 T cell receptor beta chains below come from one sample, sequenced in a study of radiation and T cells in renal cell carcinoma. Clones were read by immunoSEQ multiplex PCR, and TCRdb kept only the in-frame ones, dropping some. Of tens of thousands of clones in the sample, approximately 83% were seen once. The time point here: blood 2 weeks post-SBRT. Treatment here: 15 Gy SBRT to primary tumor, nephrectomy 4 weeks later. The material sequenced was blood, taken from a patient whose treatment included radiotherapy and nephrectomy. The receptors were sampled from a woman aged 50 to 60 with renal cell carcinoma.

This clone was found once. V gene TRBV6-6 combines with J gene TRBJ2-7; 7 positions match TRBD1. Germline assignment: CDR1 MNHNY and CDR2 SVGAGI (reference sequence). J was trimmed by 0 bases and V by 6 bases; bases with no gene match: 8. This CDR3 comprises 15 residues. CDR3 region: CASRTGQQTSYEQYF. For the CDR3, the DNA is TGTGCCAGCAGGACGGGACAGCAAACCTCCTACGAGCAGTACTTC.

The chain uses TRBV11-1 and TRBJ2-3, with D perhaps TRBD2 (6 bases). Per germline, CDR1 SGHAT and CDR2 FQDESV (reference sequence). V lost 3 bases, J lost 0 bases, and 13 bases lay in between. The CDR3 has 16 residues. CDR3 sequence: CASSLTSSTSTDTQYF. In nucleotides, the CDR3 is TGTGCCAGCAGCTTGACTAGTTCTACAAGCACAGATACGCAGTATTTT.

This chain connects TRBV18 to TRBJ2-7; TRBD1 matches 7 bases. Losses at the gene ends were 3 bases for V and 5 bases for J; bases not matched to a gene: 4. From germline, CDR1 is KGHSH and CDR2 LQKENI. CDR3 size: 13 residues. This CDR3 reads CASSPSTGDEQYF. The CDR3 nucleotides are TGTGCCAGCTCACCGTCTACAGGGGACGAGCAGTACTTC.

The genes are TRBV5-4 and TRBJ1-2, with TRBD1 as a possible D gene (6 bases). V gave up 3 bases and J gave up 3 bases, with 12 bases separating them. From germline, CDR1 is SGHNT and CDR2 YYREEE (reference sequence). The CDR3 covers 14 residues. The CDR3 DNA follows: TGTGCCAGCAGCTACATGGGACAAGACTATGGCTACACCTTC. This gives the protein CASSYMGQDYGYTF.

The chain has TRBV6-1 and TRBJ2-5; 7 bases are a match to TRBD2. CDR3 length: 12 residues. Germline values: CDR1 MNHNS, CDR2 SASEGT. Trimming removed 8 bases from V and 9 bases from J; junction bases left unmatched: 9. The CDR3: CASFPWGGAQYF. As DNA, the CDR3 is TGTGCCAGCTTCCCGTGGGGGGGGGCCCAGTACTTC.

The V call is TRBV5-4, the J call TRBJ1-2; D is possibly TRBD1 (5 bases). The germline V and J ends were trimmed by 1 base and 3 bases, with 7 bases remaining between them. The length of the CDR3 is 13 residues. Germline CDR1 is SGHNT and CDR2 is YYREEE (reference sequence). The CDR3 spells CASSLIRDYGYTF. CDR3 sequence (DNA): TGTGCCAGCAGCTTGATCAGGGACTATGGCTACACCTTC.

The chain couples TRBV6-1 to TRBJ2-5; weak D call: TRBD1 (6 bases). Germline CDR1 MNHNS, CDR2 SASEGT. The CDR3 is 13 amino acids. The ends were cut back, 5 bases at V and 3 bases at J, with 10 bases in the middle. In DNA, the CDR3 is TGTGCCAGCAGTCCGCAGGGGAAAGAGACCCAGTACTTC. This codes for CASSPQGKETQYF.

The CDR3 DNA sequence: TGTGCCAGCAGCTCAGATAGCAATCAGCCCCAGCATTTT. Its translation: CASSSDSNQPQHF. The chain has TRBV7-2 and TRBJ1-5; D call uncertain. Looked up from germline, CDR1 is SGHTA and CDR2 is FQGNSA. Trimming pared 4 bases from V and 0 bases from J, leaving 4 bases between. CDR3 length equals 13 residues. The complete variable domain, with remaining parts taken from reference TRBV7-2 and TRBJ1-5, reads GAGVSQSPSNKVTEKGKDVELRCDPISGHTALYWYRQSLGQGLEFLIYFQGNSAPDKSGLPSDRFSAERTGGSVSTLTIQRTQQEDSAVYLCASSSDSNQPQHFGDGTRLSIL.